The 4 T cell receptor beta chains below come from one sample, sequenced in a study of OX40 agonist ivuxolimab in advanced cancers. The method was immunoSEQ multiplex PCR; TCRdb's version includes in-frame clones alone and lacks a portion of them. Of tens of thousands of clones in the sample, 80% to 90% are singletons; the top ten hold roughly 2.1%. The material sequenced was CD4+ or CD8+ T cells sorted from blood, taken in a trial of the OX40 agonist ivuxolimab. These receptors all come from an adult with an advanced solid tumor such as melanoma, head and neck, liver or kidney cancer.

The chain uses TRBV5-1 and TRBJ1-2; unclear D gene. The V gene lost 1 base and the J gene lost 2 bases, with 3 bases spanning the gap. Germline V gives CDR1 SGHRS, CDR2 YFSETQ. The CDR3 is 12 amino acids. CDR3 amino acids: CASSLYNYGYTF. Written as DNA, the CDR3 is TGCGCCAGCAGCTTGTACAACTATGGCTACACCTTC. Full variable domain (remainder filled in from reference TRBV5-1 and TRBJ1-2): KAGVTQTPRYLIKTRGQQVTLSCSPISGHRSVSWYQQTPGQGLQFLFEYFSETQRNKGNFPGRFSGRQFSNSRSEMNVSTLELGDSALYLCASSLYNYGYTFGSGTRLTVV.

The CDR3, as DNA: TGTGCCAGCAGCTTAGGAGGCGGTCAGCACTACGAGCAGTACTTC. Its protein product is CASSLGGGQHYEQYF. The rearrangement joins TRBV11-2 to TRBJ2-7; D is unresolved. Germline assignment: CDR1 SGHAT and CDR2 FQNNGV. The CDR3 is 15 amino acids. Trimming stripped 1 base from V and 3 bases from J, with 13 bases between.

In DNA form, the CDR3 reads TGTGCCAGCAGCTCGACAGGGGTCCAAGAGACCCAGTACTTC. Translated: CASSSTGVQETQYF. The V gene is TRBV5-4, the J gene TRBJ2-5, with TRBD1 identical over 8 bases. The CDR3 is made up of 14 amino acids. V shed 3 bases, J shed 1 base, and the junction held 2 bases outside the gene matches. CDR1 is SGHNT and CDR2 is YYREEE in the germline V gene (reference sequence).

J is TRBJ1-6 and V is TRBV5-6; D is uncertain. This CDR3 spans 16 amino acids. Trimming took 5 bases from V and 8 from J, leaving 20 bases between them. The germline gives CDR1 SGHDT, CDR2 YYEEEE. This CDR3 is CASSLWGTYRDSPLHF. As DNA, the CDR3 is TGTGCCAGCAGTTTATGGGGAACATATCGGGATTCACCCCTCCACTTT. Filled out from reference TRBV5-6 and TRBJ1-6, the complete variable domain reads DAGVTQSPTHLIKTRGQQVTLRCSPKSGHDTVSWYQQALGQGPQFIFQYYEEEERQRGNFPDRFSGHQFPNYSSELNVNALLLGDSALYLCASSLWGTYRDSPLHFGNGTRLTVT.